The rows below give T cell receptor beta chains drawn from one sample of a study of T cells in Graves' hyperthyroidism and ophthalmopathy. Using its own MiXCR run on the multiplex PCR reads, TCRdb lists one record per CDR3 protein. In the table there are approximately 430,000 distinct CDR3 sequences, 15% to 18% of which are singletons. Input material: blood. The receptors were gathered from a woman under 30 with Graves' hyperthyroidism. The CDR3 runs from the conserved cysteine through the conserved F or W. D genes are given only for firm matches. Clone size, where shown, is once, few, many, or a class for clones that have expanded.

abundance: many
d_gene: TRBD2
v_gene: TRBV9
len: 14
j_gene: TRBJ2-1
CDR3nt: TGTGCCAGCAGCCCCCTGCGGGGGTACAATGAGCAGTTCTTC
CDR3aa: CASSPLRGYNEQFF

abundance: many
d_gene: TRBD1
v_gene: TRBV2
len: 16
j_gene: TRBJ2-2
CDR3nt: TGTGCCAGCCGCCAGACAGTGACAGGGGGCAACGGGGAGCTGTTTTTT
CDR3aa: CASRQTVTGGNGELFF

abundance: -
d_gene: TRBD1
v_gene: TRBV4-1
len: 15
j_gene: TRBJ1-5
CDR3nt: TGCGCCAGCAGCCCTTGGGACAGGGTTGATCAGCCCCAGCATTTT
CDR3aa: CASSPWDRVDQPQHF

abundance: -
d_gene: -
v_gene: TRBV3-1
len: 15
j_gene: TRBJ1-3
CDR3nt: TGTGCCAGCAGCCAAGGGACGCACTCTGGAAACACCATATATTTT
CDR3aa: CASSQGTHSGNTIYF

abundance: -
d_gene: TRBD2
v_gene: TRBV4-2
len: 16
j_gene: TRBJ2-7
CDR3nt: TGTGCCAGCAGCCCTACGGTGACTAGCGGGACGGGCGAGCAGTACTTC
CDR3aa: CASSPTVTSGTGEQYF

abundance: many
d_gene: TRBD2
v_gene: TRBV20-1
len: 16
j_gene: TRBJ2-7
CDR3nt: TGCAGTGCTCCCCGGGCCAGACTAGCGGGGATTCACGAGCAGTACTTC
CDR3aa: CSAPRARLAGIHEQYF

abundance: -
d_gene: -
v_gene: TRBV12-3/TRBV12-4
len: 11
j_gene: TRBJ2-1
CDR3nt: TGTGCCAGCAGGTCTCGGACAGAAGGGTTCTTC
CDR3aa: CASRSRTEGFF

abundance: many
d_gene: TRBD2
v_gene: TRBV12-3/TRBV12-4
len: 15
j_gene: TRBJ2-3
CDR3nt: TGTGCCAGCAGCCTTACTAGCGCTAGCACAGATACGCAGTATTTT
CDR3aa: CASSLTSASTDTQYF

abundance: many
d_gene: -
v_gene: TRBV6-1
len: 13
j_gene: TRBJ2-7
CDR3nt: TGTGCCAGCAGTGAGCTAGGTTCACAGGAGCAGTACTTC
CDR3aa: CASSELGSQEQYF

abundance: many
d_gene: -
v_gene: TRBV20-1
len: 20
j_gene: TRBJ2-1
CDR3nt: TGCAGTGCTAGAGCTAACCCGCTTTCTTGGAATCGGAGCTCCTACAATGAGCAGTTCTTC
CDR3aa: CSARANPLSWNRSSYNEQFF

abundance: many
d_gene: TRBD1
v_gene: TRBV5-1
len: 13
j_gene: TRBJ2-7
CDR3nt: TGCGCCAGCAGCGGCATCACAGGGGGCGAGCAGTACTTC
CDR3aa: CASSGITGGEQYF

abundance: few
d_gene: -
v_gene: TRBV20-1
len: 14
j_gene: TRBJ1-1
CDR3nt: TGCAGTGCTAGAGCTTCGCGGGGGAACACTGAAGCTTTCTTT
CDR3aa: CSARASRGNTEAFF

abundance: -
d_gene: -
v_gene: TRBV7-6
len: 22
j_gene: TRBJ2-7
CDR3nt: TGTGCCAGCAGCTTAGGTCCCGTTGGAGAGGGGCCAGAGTCAGGGCCCTACTACGAGCAGTACTTC
CDR3aa: CASSLGPVGEGPESGPYYEQYF

abundance: many
d_gene: TRBD1
v_gene: TRBV3-1
len: 15
j_gene: TRBJ1-4
CDR3nt: TGTGCCAGTAAGAGACAGACAGGGCCTAATGAAAAACTGTTTTTT
CDR3aa: CASKRQTGPNEKLFF

abundance: -
d_gene: TRBD2
v_gene: TRBV4-1
len: 14
j_gene: TRBJ2-3
CDR3nt: TGCGCCAGCAGCCAACTAGCGGGGGATATTACGCAGTATTTT
CDR3aa: CASSQLAGDITQYF

abundance: many
d_gene: TRBD1
v_gene: TRBV12-3/TRBV12-4
len: 14
j_gene: TRBJ1-1
CDR3nt: TGTGCCAGCAGTGACAGGGGGATGAACACTGAAGCTTTCTTT
CDR3aa: CASSDRGMNTEAFF